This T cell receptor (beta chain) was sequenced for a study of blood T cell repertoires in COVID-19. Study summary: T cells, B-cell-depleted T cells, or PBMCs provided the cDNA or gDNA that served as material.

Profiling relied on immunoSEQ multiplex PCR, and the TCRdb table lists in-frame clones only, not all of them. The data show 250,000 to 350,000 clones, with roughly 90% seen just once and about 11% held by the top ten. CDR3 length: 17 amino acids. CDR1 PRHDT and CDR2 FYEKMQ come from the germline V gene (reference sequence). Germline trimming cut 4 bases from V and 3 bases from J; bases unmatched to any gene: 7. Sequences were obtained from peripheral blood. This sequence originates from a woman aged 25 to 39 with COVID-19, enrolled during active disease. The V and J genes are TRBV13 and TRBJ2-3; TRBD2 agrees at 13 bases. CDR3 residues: CASSYRTSGSITDTQYF. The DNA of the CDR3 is TGTGCCAGCAGCTACCGGACTAGCGGGAGTATAACAGATACGCAGTATTTT.